Presented here are 2 T cell receptor beta chains from one specimen sequenced in a study. Via MiXCR, TCRdb re-called the 5' RACE reads, giving one row per CDR3 protein. The sample yields approximately 8,900 distinct CDR3 sequences, about a quarter seen once. What was sequenced was naive CD4+ T cells sorted from a lymph node. Subset of the sample: naive CD4+ T cells, CD4+CD45RA+CD25-. All receptors come from a female donor with breast cancer.

The rearrangement links TRBV3-1 to TRBJ1-1, with D tentatively TRBD1 (6 bases). This CDR3 has 15 residues. Looked up from germline, CDR1 is LGHDT and CDR2 is YNNKEL (reference sequence). V was trimmed by 3 bases and J by 5 bases, leaving 16 bases between them. Here the CDR3 DNA reads TGTGCCAGCAGCCATACGAACAGGGTTCGGACTGAAGCTTTCTTT. It is translated as CASSHTNRVRTEAFF.

The V call is TRBV28, the J call TRBJ2-1, with D perhaps matching TRBD2 (6 bases). The V and J ends lost 10 bases and 4 bases respectively, with 17 bases between them. Germline values: CDR1 MDHEN, CDR2 SYDVKM. The CDR3 is 14 residues long. The CDR3 loop reads CATTSGWSYNEQFF. CDR3 DNA sequence: TGTGCCACCACGAGCGGGTGGTCGTACAATGAGCAGTTCTTC.